These 18 T cell receptor beta chains were sequenced from one sample in a study of blood T cell repertoires in COVID-19. Sequencing was performed with immunoSEQ multiplex PCR; in TCRdb, only in-frame clones are kept and a portion is missing. The repertoire includes roughly 210,000 clones, about 88% of them detected once, and less than 2% sits in the top ten. The sequencing input was peripheral blood. These receptors were obtained from a man aged 65 to 79 with acute or convalescent COVID-19.

This chain connects TRBV11-1 to TRBJ2-7; 9 bases fit TRBD1. This CDR3 has 14 residues. Germline CDR1 reads SGHAT; CDR2 reads FQDESV (reference sequence). J gave up 2 bases and V 5 bases, and 4 bases lay outside the gene matches. CDR3 nucleotide sequence: TGTGCCAGCAGCCCCACAGGGGGCCCCTACGAGCAGTACTTC. Residues: CASSPTGGPYEQYF.

The chain employs TRBV28 and TRBJ2-2, with TRBD1 identical over 9 bases. Looked up from germline, CDR1 is MDHEN and CDR2 is SYDVKM. V lost 4 bases to trimming and J lost 6 bases; unmatched junction nucleotides: 12. This CDR3 is 17 amino acids long. CDR3 DNA: TGTGCCAGCAGTTCTCTCCGGGGACAGGGTACGGCCGGGGAGCTGTTTTTT. Encoded protein: CASSSLRGQGTAGELFF. The full variable domain, its missing parts supplied by reference TRBV28 and TRBJ2-2, is DVKVTQSSRYLVKRTGEKVFLECVQDMDHENMFWYRQDPGLGLRLIYFSYDVKMKEKGDIPEGYSVSREKKERFSLILESASTNQTSMYLCASSSLRGQGTAGELFFGEGSRLTVL.

This clone came up once. The chain recombines TRBV11-2 with TRBJ2-3; D is possibly TRBD1 (6 bases). This CDR3 is 17 amino acids long. Germline V gene sequence: CDR1 SGHAT, CDR2 FQNNGV. V was cut by 4 bases and J by 3 bases, with 20 bases left in between. The CDR3 loop reads CASSSDARGRETDTQYF. DNA for the CDR3: TGTGCCAGCAGCTCTGATGCCAGGGGACGGGAAACAGATACGCAGTATTTT.

This chain joins TRBV9 and TRBJ2-2; TRBD2 agrees at 9 bases. The CDR3 contains 14 residues. Per germline, CDR1 SGDLS and CDR2 YYNGEE. V lost 5 bases and J lost 6; bases outside the gene matches: 5. The chain's CDR3 is CASRLGLASGELFF. CDR3 coding DNA: TGTGCCAGCAGGCTGGGACTAGCTTCCGGGGAGCTGTTTTTT.

The chain is built from TRBV3-1 (or the pseudogene TRBV3-2) and TRBJ2-5, with D perhaps TRBD1 (6 bases). V was pared by 2 bases and J by 5 bases, with 15 bases between. Germline CDR1 is LGHDT and CDR2 is YNNKEL (reference sequence). The CDR3 contains 15 residues. CDR3 sequence (DNA): TGTGCCAGCAGCCAACAGCACAGGGAGTGGGAGACCCAGTACTTC. Translation: CASSQQHREWETQYF.

The rearrangement uses TRBV6-6 and TRBJ1-1; D is possibly TRBD1 (5 bases). The CDR3 runs to 15 residues. Germline V gives CDR1 MNHNY, CDR2 SVGAGI (reference sequence). The ends were cut back, 0 bases at V and 2 bases at J, with 10 bases in the middle. The DNA for the CDR3 is TGTGCCAGCAGTTACTCGAGTCAGGGTAACACTGAAGCTTTCTTT. This translates into CASSYSSQGNTEAFF.

V usage is TRBV5-1 and J usage is TRBJ2-7, with 8 positions matching TRBD1. The V gene's germline CDR1 is SGHRS and CDR2 YFSETQ. This CDR3 comprises 15 residues. The trim removed 2 bases at V and 2 bases at J, leaving 6 bases unmatched. CDR3 coding DNA: TGCGCCAGCAGCTTAAACAGGGGGGAAACCTACGAGCAGTACTTC. It codes for CASSLNRGETYEQYF.

The chain is built from TRBV27 and TRBJ1-1; D unclear. The CDR3 is made up of 12 amino acids. Per germline, CDR1 MNHEY and CDR2 SMNVEV (reference sequence). V shed 4 bases and J shed 3 bases, with 6 bases lying between them. The DNA for the CDR3 is TGTGCCAGCAGTTCCTACGACACTGAAGCTTTCTTT. Its translation: CASSSYDTEAFF.

This chain uses TRBV7-9 with TRBJ2-2; 11 nucleotides agree with TRBD1. The trim removed 5 bases at V and 6 bases at J, leaving 2 bases unmatched. The CDR3 loop spans 14 amino acids. The germline gives CDR1 SEHNR, CDR2 FQNEAQ (reference sequence). CDR3: CASSPGQGAGELFF. The CDR3 region has the DNA TGTGCCAGCAGCCCGGGACAGGGGGCCGGGGAGCTGTTTTTT.

The chain combines TRBV7-9 with TRBJ1-4, with D possibly TRBD1 on 5 matching bases. The CDR3 covers 14 residues. V was shortened by 3 bases and J by 3 bases, with 8 bases between the two germline ends. Germline V gene data show CDR1 as SEHNR and CDR2 as FQNEAQ (reference sequence). The CDR3 protein is CASSFRGSNEKLFF. The CDR3 DNA is TGTGCCAGCAGCTTCCGGGGGTCTAATGAAAAACTGTTTTTT.

This chain links TRBV6-5 with TRBJ2-7; 7 bases line up with TRBD2. Germline V gene lookup returns CDR1 MNHEY and CDR2 SVGAGI. The length of the CDR3 is 14 residues. Losses at the gene ends were 6 bases for V and 2 bases for J; bases not matched to a gene: 7. The CDR3 coding sequence is TGTGCCAGCAGCACCGGGGGACTACCCTACGAGCAGTACTTC. Protein product: CASSTGGLPYEQYF.

This clone was counted a few times. This chain joins TRBV11-2 and TRBJ2-5; 12 bases are a match to TRBD2. The J segment lost 4 bases and the V segment lost 6 bases, leaving 6 bases of the junction unmatched. Germline CDR1 SGHAT, CDR2 FQNNGV. CDR3 length equals 15 residues. CDR3 loop: CASRALAGGPETQYF. CDR3 DNA sequence: TGTGCCAGCAGGGCCCTAGCGGGAGGGCCAGAGACCCAGTACTTC.

This sequence joins TRBV7-9 and TRBJ2-3; 12 bases align to TRBD2. This CDR3 region has 14 residues. V shed 3 bases, J shed 8 bases, and the junction held 3 bases outside the gene matches. Germline CDR1 reads SEHNR; CDR2 reads FQNEAQ (reference sequence). The CDR3 DNA is TGTGCCAGCAGCTTGGAGACTAGCGGGAGTACGCAGTATTTT. The encoded protein is CASSLETSGSTQYF. Full variable domain (rest looked up from reference TRBV7-9 and TRBJ2-3): DTGVSQNPRHKITKRGQNVTFRCDPISEHNRLYWYRQTLGQGPEFLTYFQNEAQLEKSRLLSDRFSAERPKGSFSTLEIQRTEQGDSAMYLCASSLETSGSTQYFGPGTRLTVL.

The chain carries TRBV7-2 and TRBJ2-1; 10 bases agree with TRBD2. The germline CDR1 and CDR2 sequences are SGHTA and FQGNSA. V lost 5 bases and J lost 6; bases outside the gene matches: 7. This CDR3 has 15 amino acids. The CDR3 reads CASSPSGRATNEQFF. The DNA of the CDR3 is TGTGCCAGCAGCCCAAGCGGGAGGGCCACCAATGAGCAGTTCTTC.

The gene calls are TRBV5-1 and TRBJ1-3; the match to TRBD1 covers 7 bases. V lost 3 bases and J lost 4; bases outside the gene matches: 10. The CDR3 length is 16 residues. The germline CDR1 and CDR2 sequences are SGHRS and YFSETQ. This CDR3 is CASSWESRQGGNTIYF. CDR3 bases: TGCGCCAGCAGCTGGGAGTCAAGACAGGGAGGAAACACCATATATTTT.

This clone is a singleton in its sample. V and J are TRBV9 and TRBJ2-2; 8 nucleotides align to TRBD2. The CDR3 has 15 amino acids. Germline assignment: CDR1 SGDLS and CDR2 YYNGEE. V shed 4 bases, J shed 3 bases, and the junction held 5 bases outside the gene matches. The CDR3 DNA is TGTGCCAGCAGCCCTAGAGCGGGAGACACCGGGGAGCTGTTTTTT. As protein: CASSPRAGDTGELFF.

V is TRBV12-3 or TRBV12-4 and J is TRBJ1-6, with D uncertain. Between the trimmed V and J ends, which lost 8 bases and 8 bases, there was a span of 13 bases. The CDR3 runs 13 residues. In nucleotides, the CDR3 is TGTGCCAGCGGGCTTCGTTGGGATTCACCCCTCCACTTT. Protein: CASGLRWDSPLHF.

The J gene is TRBJ2-1, the V gene TRBV10-3; D is perhaps TRBD1 (6 bases). V lost 6 bases, J lost 0 bases, and 18 bases lay in between. This CDR3 is built from 17 residues. The germline V gene has CDR1 ENHRY and CDR2 SYGVKD. CDR3 sequence (DNA): TGTGCCATCAGCACACAGACAGGATCCAGCTCCTACAATGAGCAGTTCTTC. It codes for CAISTQTGSSSYNEQFF.